The 18 T cell receptor beta chains reported below all come from one sample, sequenced in a study of cytomegalovirus exposure and HLA in healthy donors. Primers for the PCR totalled 60 Vbeta and 13 Jbeta. Assay used: immunoSEQ multiplex PCR; TCRdb lists only in-frame clones, some missing. This sample has about 100,000 clones, with 70% found just once. The sample consisted of PBMCs. Receptor source: a man in his forties or fifties in good health and CMV-seropositive.

V and J are TRBV6-4 and TRBJ2-1; TRBD2 agrees at 13 bases. The V segment lost 2 bases and the J segment 5 bases; nucleotides outside the gene matches: 0. Germline-derived CDR1 and CDR2 are MRHNA and SNTAGT. The CDR3 covers 15 residues. The CDR3 loop is CASSDGLAGDNEQFF. CDR3 bases: TGTGCCAGCAGTGACGGACTAGCGGGAGACAATGAGCAGTTCTTC.

The rearrangement links TRBV4-1 to TRBJ2-7, with TRBD1 identical over 9 bases. From germline, CDR1 is MGHRA and CDR2 YSYEKL. The CDR3 contains 16 residues. The V segment lost 0 bases and the J segment 3 bases; nucleotides outside the gene matches: 6. CDR3 sequence reads: CASSQETGTGFYEQYF. The CDR3 DNA follows: TGCGCCAGCAGCCAAGAAACCGGGACAGGGTTCTACGAGCAGTACTTC.

The V and J genes are TRBV6-5 and TRBJ2-1; the D is unclear. Germline CDR1 is MNHEY and CDR2 is SVGAGI. CDR3 size: 15 residues. Trimming stripped 0 bases from V and 3 bases from J, with 9 bases between. CDR3 DNA sequence: TGTGCCAGCAGTTACTCGGAGCCTAGCTACAATGAGCAGTTCTTC. It encodes CASSYSEPSYNEQFF.

Only a few counts were recorded for this clone. This chain joins TRBV5-1 and TRBJ1-1; 7 bases match TRBD1. V was clipped by 5 bases and J by 4 bases; unmatched bases: 5. The CDR3 extends over 13 amino acids. Per germline, CDR1 SGHRS and CDR2 YFSETQ. The CDR3 region is CASSLNRGTEAFF. CDR3 in DNA: TGCGCCAGCAGTCTGAACAGGGGCACTGAAGCTTTCTTT.

V is TRBV4-1 and J is TRBJ2-4; unclear D gene. Trimming took off 1 base at V and 0 bases at J, with 7 bases between the two ends. The CDR3 has 15 amino acids. The germline V gene has CDR1 MGHRA and CDR2 YSYEKL. DNA of the CDR3: TGCGCCAGCAGCCAAGTTACGGGAGCCAAAAACATTCAGTACTTC. Translating gives CASSQVTGAKNIQYF.

The J gene is TRBJ1-4, the V gene TRBV28; no clear D. Germline-derived CDR1 and CDR2 are MDHEN and SYDVKM. CDR3 size: 19 residues. V shed 3 bases and J shed 0 bases, with 20 bases lying between them. Written as DNA, the CDR3 is TGTGCCAGCAGTTTTCTCATCGGACGGACTGGTGCAACTAATGAAAAACTGTTTTTT. Translated, it gives CASSFLIGRTGATNEKLFF. Variable domain in full (rest from reference TRBV28 and TRBJ1-4): DVKVTQSSRYLVKRTGEKVFLECVQDMDHENMFWYRQDPGLGLRLIYFSYDVKMKEKGDIPEGYSVSREKKERFSLILESASTNQTSMYLCASSFLIGRTGATNEKLFFGSGTQLSVL.

This rearrangement joins TRBV2 to TRBJ2-5; 9 bases map to TRBD1. The V gene's germline CDR1 is SNHLY and CDR2 FYNNEI. With 6 bases clipped from V and 5 bases from J, the junction kept 4 bases outside the gene matches. The CDR3 loop spans 13 amino acids. This CDR3 is CASRTGGGETQYF. CDR3 sequence (DNA): TGTGCCAGCAGAACAGGGGGCGGGGAGACCCAGTACTTC.

The chain has TRBV4-2 and TRBJ2-3; TRBD2 matches at 7 bases. The CDR3 spans 15 residues. V trimming: 4 bases; J trimming: 1 base; junction bases outside the gene matches: 5. Germline V gene data show CDR1 as LGHNA and CDR2 as YNFKEQ. DNA for the CDR3: TGTGCCAGCAGCCGGGGAGGGACCGGCACAGATACGCAGTATTTT. Translated: CASSRGGTGTDTQYF.

V and J are TRBV5-1 and TRBJ2-3, with TRBD2 matching over 15 bases. The germline gives CDR1 SGHRS, CDR2 YFSETQ. The CDR3 contains 19 residues. Trimming cost V 0 bases and J 6 bases; bases outside gene matches: 11. The CDR3 region is CASSLDVPGLAGGSDTQYF. The CDR3 nucleotides read TGCGCCAGCAGCTTGGATGTTCCGGGACTAGCGGGAGGTTCGGATACGCAGTATTTT.

The chain uses TRBV27 and TRBJ2-7; TRBD1 matches at 7 bases. From germline, CDR1 is MNHEY and CDR2 SMNVEV (reference sequence). The CDR3 is 13 residues long. The trim removed 4 bases at V and 0 bases at J, leaving 0 bases unmatched. The CDR3 nucleotides read TGTGCCAGCAGTTACAGGGGCTCCTACGAGCAGTACTTC. This gives the protein CASSYRGSYEQYF.

The chain carries TRBV29-1 and TRBJ2-5; 8 bases line up with TRBD1. Unmatched junction bases numbered 6, after V lost 8 bases and J lost 4 bases. The germline V gene has CDR1 SQVTM and CDR2 ANQGSEA. This CDR3 spans 12 amino acids. As DNA, the CDR3 is TGCAGCCATCCCACAGGGGGAGAGACCCAGTACTTC. This codes for CSHPTGGETQYF.

The sample holds a few counts of this clone. CDR3: CASSLRQGDYNEQFF. The CDR3 DNA is TGTGCCAGCAGCTTACGACAGGGGGACTACAATGAGCAGTTCTTC. The chain joins TRBV11-3 to TRBJ2-1; 9 bases are shared with TRBD1. Germline V gene sequence: CDR1 SGHNT, CDR2 YENEEA. This CDR3 has 15 amino acids. With V trimmed by 2 bases and J by 3 bases, 2 bases remained unmatched.

With respect to this clone: One end of the junction does not line up with germline, which may come from a read error. The V call is TRBV7-7, the J call TRBJ1-4; 8 positions match TRBD1. The CDR3 has 17 amino acids. Germline CDR1 is SSHAT and CDR2 is FNYEAQ (reference sequence). CDR3 bases: TGTGCTAGCAGCTTCAAAGAGCAGGGGGCTTTGTATGAAAAACTGTTTTTT. Protein: CASSFKEQGALYEKLFF.

This chain joins TRBV6-1 and TRBJ2-1; 11 nucleotides agree with TRBD2. Germline V gives CDR1 MNHNS, CDR2 SASEGT. The CDR3 has 14 amino acids. J was trimmed by 4 bases and V by 5 bases; bases with no gene match: 1. CDR3: CASSTSGRYNEQFF. The CDR3 DNA follows: TGTGCCAGCAGTACTAGCGGGAGATACAATGAGCAGTTCTTC.

The V and J genes are TRBV5-1 and TRBJ1-1, with 7 bases matching TRBD1. The CDR3 extends over 15 amino acids. V was clipped by 0 bases and J by 0 bases; unmatched bases: 2. Germline lookup yields CDR1 SGHRS and CDR2 YFSETQ. CDR3 in amino acids: CASSLGQGVNTEAFF. CDR3 in DNA: TGCGCCAGCAGCTTGGGACAGGGAGTGAACACTGAAGCTTTCTTT. Drawing the rest from reference TRBV5-1 and TRBJ1-1, the complete variable domain is KAGVTQTPRYLIKTRGQQVTLSCSPISGHRSVSWYQQTPGQGLQFLFEYFSETQRNKGNFPGRFSGRQFSNSRSEMNVSTLELGDSALYLCASSLGQGVNTEAFFGQGTRLTVV.

The J gene is TRBJ2-7, the V gene TRBV4-1; 16 positions match TRBD2. The CDR3 spans 20 residues. In germline, CDR1 is MGHRA, CDR2 YSYEKL. V gave up 3 bases and J gave up 3 bases; unmatched junction bases: 14. The CDR3 protein is CASSQTSGLAGGATVYEQYF. CDR3 DNA: TGCGCCAGCAGCCAGACTTCGGGACTAGCGGGAGGGGCTACCGTCTACGAGCAGTACTTC.

This sequence joins TRBV6-1 and TRBJ1-1, with D perhaps TRBD1 (6 bases). The CDR3 extends over 14 amino acids. Germline V gene sequence: CDR1 MNHNS, CDR2 SASEGT. Trimming left V 6 bases short and J 4 bases short, with 15 bases between. The DNA of the CDR3 is TGTGCCAGCAGAGGAACGACAGGTCCCACTGAAGCTTTCTTT. Encoded protein: CASRGTTGPTEAFF.

The chain combines TRBV29-1 with TRBJ2-7, with 7 bases that match TRBD2. With 4 bases clipped from V and 1 base from J, the junction kept 7 bases outside the gene matches. This CDR3 is built from 14 residues. CDR1 and CDR2 from the germline V gene are SQVTM and ANQGSEA. The DNA for the CDR3 is TGCAGCGTTGGGCAAGGGCGGGGGTCCTACGAGCAGTACTTC. This codes for CSVGQGRGSYEQYF.